These 10 T cell receptor beta chains share one sample of origin, sequenced in a study of blood T cell repertoires in COVID-19. The assay was immunoSEQ multiplex PCR, and TCRdb's table has in-frame clones only and misses some. The sample lists around 99,000 clones; over 75% were seen once. Sequencing was done on a sample of peripheral blood. The origin of the receptors is a man in his fifties or sixties with acute or convalescent COVID-19.

V usage is TRBV3-1 (or the pseudogene TRBV3-2) and J usage is TRBJ2-3, with 13 bases that match TRBD2. V dropped 6 bases and J dropped 4; count of bases not matched to a gene: 7. Germline-derived CDR1 and CDR2 are LGHDT and YNNKEL (reference sequence). The CDR3 spans 16 residues. Written as DNA, the CDR3 is TGTGCCAGCAGGGAACTAGCGGGAGGGCCCTCAGATACGCAGTATTTT. It translates to CASRELAGGPSDTQYF.

V is TRBV11-3 and J is TRBJ2-1, with a possible D match to TRBD2 (6 bases). CDR3 length: 16 amino acids. Germline CDR1 reads SGHNT; CDR2 reads YENEEA. V was pared by 1 base and J by 3 bases, with 13 bases between. CDR3 bases: TGTGCCAGCAGCTTAGGGGGAAGGAGGGGCTACAATGAGCAGTTCTTC. Encoded protein: CASSLGGRRGYNEQFF. Looking up the rest from reference TRBV11-3 and TRBJ2-1 gives the full variable domain: EAGVVQSPRYKIIEKKQPVAFWCNPISGHNTLYWYLQNLGQGPELLIRYENEEAVDDSQLPKDRFSAERLKGVDSTLKIQPAELGDSAVYLCASSLGGRRGYNEQFFGPGTRLTVL.

The chain is built from TRBV25-1 and TRBJ1-2, with TRBD1 as a possible D gene (6 bases). CDR1 and CDR2 from the germline V gene are MGHDK and SYGVNS. V was clipped by 10 bases and J by 4 bases, with 19 bases between them. This CDR3 has 14 residues. In DNA form, the CDR3 reads TGTGCCACCTCTGCCGGGGGGCGGTTCTATGGCTACACCTTC. Amino acid sequence: CATSAGGRFYGYTF.

V usage is TRBV24-1 and J usage is TRBJ2-5; D possibly corresponds to TRBD1 (6 bases). Trimming took off 5 bases at V and 7 bases at J, with 16 bases between the two ends. This CDR3 is 14 amino acids long. Germline V gives CDR1 KGHDR, CDR2 SFDVKD. DNA for the CDR3: TGTGCCACCAGTGCTGGGACACCCCCCGGGACCCAGTACTTC. As protein: CATSAGTPPGTQYF.

The chain combines TRBV10-1 with TRBJ2-7; D possibly corresponds to TRBD1 (6 bases). V dropped 7 bases and J dropped 6 bases, with 16 bases sitting between them. The length of the CDR3 is 13 residues. Per the germline V gene, CDR1 is WNHNN and CDR2 is SYGVQD (reference sequence). The CDR3 DNA sequence: TGCGCCAGCACTGAAAGGGGGTCCGGCGAGCAGTACTTC. Encoded protein: CASTERGSGEQYF.

The chain recombines TRBV9 with TRBJ1-3; weak D call: TRBD1 (6 bases). Germline V gene lookup returns CDR1 SGDLS and CDR2 YYNGEE. The CDR3 length is 16 residues. Trimming took off 4 bases at V and 0 bases at J, with 14 bases between the two ends. The CDR3 is CASSPTGQSSGNTIYF. CDR3 sequence (DNA): TGTGCCAGCAGCCCGACCGGACAGTCCTCTGGAAACACCATATATTTT.

The chain recombines TRBV18 with TRBJ2-6, with a tentative D call TRBD1 (5 bases). Trimming stripped 5 bases from V and 4 bases from J, with 18 bases between. Per the germline V gene, CDR1 is KGHSH and CDR2 is LQKENI. The CDR3 extends over 17 amino acids. CDR3: CASSELDGASGANVLTF. Here the CDR3 DNA reads TGTGCCAGCTCAGAATTAGATGGGGCGTCCGGGGCCAACGTCCTGACTTTC.

The chain is built from TRBV5-4 and TRBJ2-2; weak D call: TRBD2 (5 bases). Germline lookup yields CDR1 SGHNT and CDR2 YYREEE (reference sequence). V lost 7 bases and J lost 9, with 13 bases in between. The CDR3 loop spans 12 amino acids. In nucleotides, the CDR3 is TGTGCCAGCGGTGAGGCTAGCAGGGAGCTGTTTTTT. Protein product: CASGEASRELFF.

The chain carries TRBV29-1 and TRBJ1-4; TRBD1 agrees at 9 bases. V gave up 3 bases and J gave up 12 bases; unmatched junction bases: 5. The CDR3 sequence is 12 residues long. The germline CDR1 and CDR2 sequences are SQVTM and ANQGSEA. The CDR3 region has the DNA TGCAGCGTTGATCCGGGGACAGGGCAACTGTTTTTT. Translation: CSVDPGTGQLFF.

This chain connects TRBV14 to TRBJ2-1; 8 nucleotides line up with TRBD2. The germline CDR1 and CDR2 sequences are SGHDN and FVKESK. After removal of 1 base from V and 7 bases from J, the junction contained 6 bases not matched to a gene. The CDR3 spans 15 residues. The CDR3 region is CASSQVGTRVNEQFF. CDR3 coding DNA: TGTGCCAGCAGCCAAGTCGGGACTAGGGTTAATGAGCAGTTCTTC.